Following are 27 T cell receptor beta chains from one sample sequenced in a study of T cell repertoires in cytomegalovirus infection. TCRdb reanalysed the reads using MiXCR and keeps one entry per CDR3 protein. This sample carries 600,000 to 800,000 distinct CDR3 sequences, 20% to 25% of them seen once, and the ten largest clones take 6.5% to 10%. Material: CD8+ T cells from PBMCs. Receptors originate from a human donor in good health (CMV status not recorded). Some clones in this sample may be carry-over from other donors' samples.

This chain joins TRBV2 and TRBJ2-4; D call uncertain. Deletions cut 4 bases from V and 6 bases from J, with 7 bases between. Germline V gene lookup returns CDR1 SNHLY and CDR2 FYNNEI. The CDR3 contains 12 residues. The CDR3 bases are TGTGCCAGCAGTGGGACCCGAAACATTCAGTACTTC. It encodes CASSGTRNIQYF. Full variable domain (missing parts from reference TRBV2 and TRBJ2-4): EPEVTQTPSHQVTQMGQEVILRCVPISNHLYFYWYRQILGQKVEFLVSFYNNEISEKSEIFDDQFSVERPDGSNFTLKIRSTKLEDSAMYFCASSGTRNIQYFGAGTRLSVL.

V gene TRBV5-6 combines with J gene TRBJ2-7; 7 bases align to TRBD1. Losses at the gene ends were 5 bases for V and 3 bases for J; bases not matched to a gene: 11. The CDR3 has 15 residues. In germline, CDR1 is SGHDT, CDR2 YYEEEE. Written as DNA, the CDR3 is TGTGCCAGCAGTTTTCGGGACAGTCAAGACTACGAGCAGTACGTC. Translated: CASSFRDSQDYEQYV.

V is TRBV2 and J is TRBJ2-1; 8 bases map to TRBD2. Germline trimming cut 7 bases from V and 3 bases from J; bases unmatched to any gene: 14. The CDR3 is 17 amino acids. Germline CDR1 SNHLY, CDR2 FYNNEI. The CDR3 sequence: CASIYSSGAGGYNEQFF. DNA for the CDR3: TGTGCCAGCATTTATAGTTCGGGCGCGGGGGGCTACAATGAGCAGTTCTTC.

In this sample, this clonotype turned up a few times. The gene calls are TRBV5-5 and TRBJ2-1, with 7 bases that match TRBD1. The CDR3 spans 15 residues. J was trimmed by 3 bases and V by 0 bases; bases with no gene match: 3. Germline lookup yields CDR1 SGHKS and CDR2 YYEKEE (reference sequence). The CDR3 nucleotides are TGTGCCAGCAGCTTGGAAGGGACAGACTACAATGAGCAGTTCTTC. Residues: CASSLEGTDYNEQFF.

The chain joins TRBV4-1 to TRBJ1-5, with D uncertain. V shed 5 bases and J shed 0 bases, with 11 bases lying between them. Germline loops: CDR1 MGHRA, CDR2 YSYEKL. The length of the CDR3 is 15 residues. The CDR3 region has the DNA TGCGCCAGCAGCTCAGGAGCGTATAGCAATCAGCCCCAGCATTTT. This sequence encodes CASSSGAYSNQPQHF.

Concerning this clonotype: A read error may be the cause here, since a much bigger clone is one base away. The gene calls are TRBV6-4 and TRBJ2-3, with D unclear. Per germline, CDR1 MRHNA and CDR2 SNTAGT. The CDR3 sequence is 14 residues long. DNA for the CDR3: TGTGCCAACAGTGCGTCTGTTTGGTCGGATACGCAGTATTTT. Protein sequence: CANSASVWSDTQYF.

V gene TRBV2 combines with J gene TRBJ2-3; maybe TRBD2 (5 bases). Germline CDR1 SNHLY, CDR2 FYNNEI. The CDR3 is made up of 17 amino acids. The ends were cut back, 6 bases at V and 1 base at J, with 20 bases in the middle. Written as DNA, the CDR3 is TGTGCCAGCAGCCGCGAAAATCTGGGAGCGCGCACAGATACGCAGTATTTT. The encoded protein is CASSRENLGARTDTQYF.

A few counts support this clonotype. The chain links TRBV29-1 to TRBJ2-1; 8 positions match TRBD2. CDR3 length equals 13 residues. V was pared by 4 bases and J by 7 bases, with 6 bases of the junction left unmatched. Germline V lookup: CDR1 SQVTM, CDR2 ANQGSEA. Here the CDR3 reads CSVAGGDRNEQFF. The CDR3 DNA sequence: TGCAGCGTTGCGGGGGGGGATAGGAATGAGCAGTTCTTC.

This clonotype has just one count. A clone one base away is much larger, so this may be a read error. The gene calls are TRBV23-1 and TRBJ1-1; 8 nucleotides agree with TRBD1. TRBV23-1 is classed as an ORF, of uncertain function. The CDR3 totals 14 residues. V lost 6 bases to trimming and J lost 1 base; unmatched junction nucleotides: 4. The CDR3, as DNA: TGCGCCAGCAGCGGGGGACAGGCGAACACTGAAGCTTTCTTT. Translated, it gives CASSGGQANTEAFF.

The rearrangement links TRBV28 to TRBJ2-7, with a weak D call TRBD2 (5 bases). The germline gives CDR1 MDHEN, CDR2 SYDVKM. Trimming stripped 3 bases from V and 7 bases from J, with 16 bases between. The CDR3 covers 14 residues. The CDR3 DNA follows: TGTGCCAGCAGTTTTAGGGCAGGTACGGGGGAGCAGTACTTC. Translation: CASSFRAGTGEQYF.

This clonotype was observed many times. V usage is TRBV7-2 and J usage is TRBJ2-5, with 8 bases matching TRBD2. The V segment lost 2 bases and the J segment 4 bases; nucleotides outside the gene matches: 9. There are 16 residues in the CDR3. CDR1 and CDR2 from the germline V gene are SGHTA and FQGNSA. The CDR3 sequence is CASSLTSGGERETQYF. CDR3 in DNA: TGTGCCAGCAGCTTAACCAGCGGGGGAGAAAGAGAGACCCAGTACTTC.

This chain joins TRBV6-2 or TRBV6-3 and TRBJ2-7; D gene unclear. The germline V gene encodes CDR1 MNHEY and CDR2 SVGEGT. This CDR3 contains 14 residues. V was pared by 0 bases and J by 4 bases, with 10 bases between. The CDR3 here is CASSYSLGAYEQYV. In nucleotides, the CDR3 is TGTGCCAGCAGTTACTCACTCGGAGCTTACGAGCAGTACGTC.

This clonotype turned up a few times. The CDR3 DNA sequence: TGTGCCAGCAGTTTATTAGGGAACCCCTACAATGAGCAGTTCTTC. Protein: CASSLLGNPYNEQFF. The chain links TRBV28 to TRBJ2-1, with D unclear. The CDR3 contains 15 residues. Trimming pared 1 base from V and 2 bases from J, leaving 9 bases between. Germline V gene data show CDR1 as MDHEN and CDR2 as SYDVKM.

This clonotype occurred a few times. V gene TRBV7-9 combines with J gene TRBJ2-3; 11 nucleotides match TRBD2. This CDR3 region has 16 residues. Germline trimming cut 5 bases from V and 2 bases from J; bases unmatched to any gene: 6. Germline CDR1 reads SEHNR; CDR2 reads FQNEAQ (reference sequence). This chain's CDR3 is CASSPRLAGTTDTQYF. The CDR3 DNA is TGTGCCAGCAGCCCTAGACTAGCGGGGACCACAGATACGCAGTATTTT. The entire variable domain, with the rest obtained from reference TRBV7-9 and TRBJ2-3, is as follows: DTGVSQNPRHKITKRGQNVTFRCDPISEHNRLYWYRQTLGQGPEFLTYFQNEAQLEKSRLLSDRFSAERPKGSFSTLEIQRTEQGDSAMYLCASSPRLAGTTDTQYFGPGTRLTVL.

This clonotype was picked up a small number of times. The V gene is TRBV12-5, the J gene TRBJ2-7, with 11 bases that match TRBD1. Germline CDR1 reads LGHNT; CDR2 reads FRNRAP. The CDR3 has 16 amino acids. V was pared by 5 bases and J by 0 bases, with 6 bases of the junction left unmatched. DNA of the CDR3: TGTGCTAGTGGTCTGCCGGGACAGGGGGGCTCCTACGAGCAGTACTTC. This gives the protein CASGLPGQGGSYEQYF.

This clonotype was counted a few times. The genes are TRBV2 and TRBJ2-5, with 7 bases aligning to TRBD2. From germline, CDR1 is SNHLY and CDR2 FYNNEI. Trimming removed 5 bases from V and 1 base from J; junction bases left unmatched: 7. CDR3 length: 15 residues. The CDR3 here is CASSPPGGLQETQYF. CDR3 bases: TGTGCCAGCAGTCCTCCGGGGGGACTCCAAGAGACCCAGTACTTC.

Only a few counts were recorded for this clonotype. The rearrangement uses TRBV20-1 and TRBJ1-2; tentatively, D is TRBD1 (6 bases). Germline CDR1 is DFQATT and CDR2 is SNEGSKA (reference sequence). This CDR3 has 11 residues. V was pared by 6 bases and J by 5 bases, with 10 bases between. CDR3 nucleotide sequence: TGCAGTGCGACGGACAGTTATGGCTACACCTTC. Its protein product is CSATDSYGYTF.

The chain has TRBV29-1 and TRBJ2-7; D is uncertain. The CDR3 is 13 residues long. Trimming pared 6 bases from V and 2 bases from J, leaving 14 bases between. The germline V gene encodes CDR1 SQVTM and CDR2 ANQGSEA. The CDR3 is CSVELDIPYEQYF. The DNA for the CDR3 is TGCAGCGTCGAGCTAGACATTCCCTACGAGCAGTACTTC.

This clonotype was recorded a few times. Here the CDR3 DNA reads TGCGCCAGCAGCCAATGGGGTGATCTTTCGGACACTGAAGCTTTCTTT. Its protein product is CASSQWGDLSDTEAFF. The chain carries TRBV4-1 and TRBJ1-1, with D uncertain. Trimming stripped 2 bases from V and 3 bases from J, with 16 bases between. CDR1 MGHRA and CDR2 YSYEKL come from the germline V gene. CDR3 size: 16 residues.

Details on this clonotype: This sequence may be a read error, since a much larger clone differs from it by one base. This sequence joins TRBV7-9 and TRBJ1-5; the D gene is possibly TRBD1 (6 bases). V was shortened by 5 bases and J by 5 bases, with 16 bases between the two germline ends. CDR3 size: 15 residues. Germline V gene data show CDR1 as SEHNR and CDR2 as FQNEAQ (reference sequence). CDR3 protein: CASSLGRGDYQPQHF. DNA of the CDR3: TGTGCCAGCAGCCTCGGGAGGGGGGACTATCAGCCCCAGCATTTT.

The CDR3 DNA reads as TGTGCCATCAACAACGGATACGAGCAGTACGTC. Translation gives CAINNGYEQYV. V is TRBV10-3 and J is TRBJ2-7; D is ambiguous. CDR3 length: 11 residues. The V gene lost 7 bases and the J gene lost 4 bases, with 8 bases spanning the gap. Germline V gene data show CDR1 as ENHRY and CDR2 as SYGVKD.

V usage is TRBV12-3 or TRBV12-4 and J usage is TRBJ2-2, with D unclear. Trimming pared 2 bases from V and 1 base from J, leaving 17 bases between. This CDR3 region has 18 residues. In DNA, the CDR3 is TGTGCCAGCAGTTTAACCCTATACCCGCGAAAGAACACCGGGGAGCTGTTTTTT. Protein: CASSLTLYPRKNTGELFF.

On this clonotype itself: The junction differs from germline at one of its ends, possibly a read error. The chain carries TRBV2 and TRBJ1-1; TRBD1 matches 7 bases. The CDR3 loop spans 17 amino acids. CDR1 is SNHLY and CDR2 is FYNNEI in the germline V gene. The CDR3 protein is CASSDPTTGTARDEAFF. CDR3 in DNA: TGTGCCAGTAGTGACCCTACAACCGGGACAGCCAGAGATGAAGCTTTCTTT. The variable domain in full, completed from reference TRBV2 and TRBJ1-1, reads EPEVTQTPSHQVTQMGQEVILRCVPISNHLYFYWYRQILGQKVEFLVSFYNNEISEKSEIFDDQFSVERPDGSNFTLKIRSTKLEDSAMYFCASSDPTTGTARDEAFFGQGTRLTVV.

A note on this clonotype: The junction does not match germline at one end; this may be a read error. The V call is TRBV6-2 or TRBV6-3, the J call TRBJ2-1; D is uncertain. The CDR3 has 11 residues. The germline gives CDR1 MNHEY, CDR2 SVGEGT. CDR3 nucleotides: TGTGCCAGCAGTTACCCGCCTCTAGTTCTCTTC. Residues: CASSYPPLVLF.

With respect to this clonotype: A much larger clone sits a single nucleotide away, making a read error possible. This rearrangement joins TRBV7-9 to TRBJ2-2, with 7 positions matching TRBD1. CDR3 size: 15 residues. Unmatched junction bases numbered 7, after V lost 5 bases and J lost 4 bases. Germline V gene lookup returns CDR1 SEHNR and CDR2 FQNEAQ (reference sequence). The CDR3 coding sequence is TGTGCCAGCAGCCTGAAAGGGGGCGTCACCGGGGAGCTGTTTTTT. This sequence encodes CASSLKGGVTGELFF.

CDR3 protein: CASSLAWRGFYEQYF. In DNA form, the CDR3 reads TGTGCCAGCAGTTTAGCCTGGAGGGGCTTCTACGAGCAGTACTTC. The chain carries TRBV12-3 or TRBV12-4 and TRBJ2-7, with D maybe TRBD2 (6 bases). The CDR3 covers 15 residues. V gave up 0 bases and J gave up 3 bases, with 12 bases separating them.

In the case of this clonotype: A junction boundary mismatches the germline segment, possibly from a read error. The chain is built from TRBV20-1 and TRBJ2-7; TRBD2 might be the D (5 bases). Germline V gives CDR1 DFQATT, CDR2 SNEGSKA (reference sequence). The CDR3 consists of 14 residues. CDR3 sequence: CSARGLDLAYEQYF. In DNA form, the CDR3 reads TGCAGTGCCAGAGGGCTCGACTTAGCATACGAGCAGTACTTC.